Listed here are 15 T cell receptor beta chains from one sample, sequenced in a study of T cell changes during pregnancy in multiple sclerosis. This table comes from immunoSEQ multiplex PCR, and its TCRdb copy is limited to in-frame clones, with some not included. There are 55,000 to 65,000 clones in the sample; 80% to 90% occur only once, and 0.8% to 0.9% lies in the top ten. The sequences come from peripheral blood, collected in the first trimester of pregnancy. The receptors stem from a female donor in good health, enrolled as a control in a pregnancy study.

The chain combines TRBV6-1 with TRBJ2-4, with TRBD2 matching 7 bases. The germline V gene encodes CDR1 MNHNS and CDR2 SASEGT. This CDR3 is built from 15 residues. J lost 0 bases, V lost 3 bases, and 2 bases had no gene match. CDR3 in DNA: TGTGCCAGCAGTGAGGGAGGGATAGCCAAAAACATTCAGTACTTC. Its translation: CASSEGGIAKNIQYF.

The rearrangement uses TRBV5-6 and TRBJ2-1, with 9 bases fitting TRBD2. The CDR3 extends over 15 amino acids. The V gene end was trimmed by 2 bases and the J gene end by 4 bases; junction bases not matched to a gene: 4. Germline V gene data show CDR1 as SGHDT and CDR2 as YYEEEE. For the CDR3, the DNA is TGTGCCAGCAGCTTAGGCGGGGGGGGGTACAATGAGCAGTTCTTC. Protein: CASSLGGGGYNEQFF.

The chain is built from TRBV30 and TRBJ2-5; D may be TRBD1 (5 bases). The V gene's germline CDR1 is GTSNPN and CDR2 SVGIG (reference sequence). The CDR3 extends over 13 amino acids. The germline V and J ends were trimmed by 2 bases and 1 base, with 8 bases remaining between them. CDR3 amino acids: CAWSWTTQETQYF. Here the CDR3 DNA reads TGTGCCTGGAGTTGGACAACCCAAGAGACCCAGTACTTC.

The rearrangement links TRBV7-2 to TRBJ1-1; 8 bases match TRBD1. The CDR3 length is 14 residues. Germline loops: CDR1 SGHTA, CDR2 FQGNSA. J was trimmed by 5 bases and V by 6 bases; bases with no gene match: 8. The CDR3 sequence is CASRFQGAGTEAFF. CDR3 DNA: TGTGCCAGCAGGTTCCAGGGGGCCGGAACTGAAGCTTTCTTT.

The CDR3 nucleotides are TGCGCCAGCAGCGCCCAATTACAGAACACTGAAGCTTTCTTT. Protein sequence: CASSAQLQNTEAFF. The chain recombines TRBV4-3 with TRBJ1-1; the D is unclear. Germline V gives CDR1 LGHNA, CDR2 YSLEER. The CDR3 loop spans 14 amino acids. V gave up 5 bases and J gave up 1 base, with 11 bases separating them.

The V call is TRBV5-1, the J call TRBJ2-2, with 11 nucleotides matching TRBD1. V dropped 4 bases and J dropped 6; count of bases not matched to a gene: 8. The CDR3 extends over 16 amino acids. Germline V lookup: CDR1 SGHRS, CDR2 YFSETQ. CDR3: CASSRSGQGDPGELFF. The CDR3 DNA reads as TGCGCCAGCAGCCGTTCGGGACAGGGGGACCCCGGGGAGCTGTTTTTT.

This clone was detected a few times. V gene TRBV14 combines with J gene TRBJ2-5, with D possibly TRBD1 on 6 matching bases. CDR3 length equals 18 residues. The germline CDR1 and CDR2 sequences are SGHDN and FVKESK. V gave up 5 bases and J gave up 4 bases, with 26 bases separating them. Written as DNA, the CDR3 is TGTGCCAGCAGCACCCTGCGAATAGGGGGTTTACTAGGAGAGACCCAGTACTTC. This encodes CASSTLRIGGLLGETQYF.

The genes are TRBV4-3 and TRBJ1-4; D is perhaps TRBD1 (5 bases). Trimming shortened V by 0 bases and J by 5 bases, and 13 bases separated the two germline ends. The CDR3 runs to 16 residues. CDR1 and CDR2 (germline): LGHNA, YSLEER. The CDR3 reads CASSQDGGGKNEKLFF. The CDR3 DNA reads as TGCGCCAGCAGCCAAGATGGGGGGGGGAAAAATGAAAAACTGTTTTTT.

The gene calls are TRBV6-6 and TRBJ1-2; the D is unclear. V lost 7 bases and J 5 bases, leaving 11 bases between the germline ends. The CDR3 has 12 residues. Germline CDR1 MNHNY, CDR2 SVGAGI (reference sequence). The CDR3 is CASKNREYGYTF. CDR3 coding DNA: TGTGCCAGCAAGAATAGGGAGTATGGCTACACCTTC.

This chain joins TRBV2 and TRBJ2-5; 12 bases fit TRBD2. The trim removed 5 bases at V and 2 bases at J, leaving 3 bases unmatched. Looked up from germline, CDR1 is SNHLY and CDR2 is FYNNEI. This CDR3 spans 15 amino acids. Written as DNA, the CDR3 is TGTGCCAGCAGTCTAGCGGGGGGGTTACAAGAGACCCAGTACTTC. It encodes CASSLAGGLQETQYF. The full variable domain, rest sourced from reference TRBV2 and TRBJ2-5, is EPEVTQTPSHQVTQMGQEVILRCVPISNHLYFYWYRQILGQKVEFLVSFYNNEISEKSEIFDDQFSVERPDGSNFTLKIRSTKLEDSAMYFCASSLAGGLQETQYFGPGTRLLVL.

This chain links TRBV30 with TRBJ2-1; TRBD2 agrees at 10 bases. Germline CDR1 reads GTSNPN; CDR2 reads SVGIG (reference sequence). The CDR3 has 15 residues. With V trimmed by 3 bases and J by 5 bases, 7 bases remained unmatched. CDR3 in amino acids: CAWRRSGGGNNEQFF. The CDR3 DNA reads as TGTGCCTGGAGAAGGAGCGGGGGGGGGAACAATGAGCAGTTCTTC.

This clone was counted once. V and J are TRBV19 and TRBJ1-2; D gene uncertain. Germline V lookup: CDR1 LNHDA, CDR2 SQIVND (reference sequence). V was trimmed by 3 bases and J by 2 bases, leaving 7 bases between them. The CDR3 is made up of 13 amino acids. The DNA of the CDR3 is TGTGCCAGTAGTATCTCAGAAAACTATGGCTACACCTTC. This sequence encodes CASSISENYGYTF.

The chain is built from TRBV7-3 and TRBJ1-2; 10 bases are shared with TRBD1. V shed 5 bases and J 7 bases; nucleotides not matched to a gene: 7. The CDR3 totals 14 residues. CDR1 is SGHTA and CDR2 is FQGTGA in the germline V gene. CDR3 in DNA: TGTGCCAGCAGCCATGGACAGGGGGTCGGTGGCTACACCTTC. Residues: CASSHGQGVGGYTF.

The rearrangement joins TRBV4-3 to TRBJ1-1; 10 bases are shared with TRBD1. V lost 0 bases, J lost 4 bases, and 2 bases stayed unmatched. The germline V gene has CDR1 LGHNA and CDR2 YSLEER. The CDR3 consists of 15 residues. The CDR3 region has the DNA TGCGCCAGCAGCCAAGACAGGACAGGGGGCACTGAAGCTTTCTTT. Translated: CASSQDRTGGTEAFF.

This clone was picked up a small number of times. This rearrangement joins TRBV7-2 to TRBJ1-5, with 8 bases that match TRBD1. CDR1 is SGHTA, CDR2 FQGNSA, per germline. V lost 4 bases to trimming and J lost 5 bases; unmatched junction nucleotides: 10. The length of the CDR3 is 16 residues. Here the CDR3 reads CASSYTGTGQDQPQHF. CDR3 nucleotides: TGTGCCAGCAGCTACACTGGGACAGGTCAAGATCAGCCCCAGCATTTT.